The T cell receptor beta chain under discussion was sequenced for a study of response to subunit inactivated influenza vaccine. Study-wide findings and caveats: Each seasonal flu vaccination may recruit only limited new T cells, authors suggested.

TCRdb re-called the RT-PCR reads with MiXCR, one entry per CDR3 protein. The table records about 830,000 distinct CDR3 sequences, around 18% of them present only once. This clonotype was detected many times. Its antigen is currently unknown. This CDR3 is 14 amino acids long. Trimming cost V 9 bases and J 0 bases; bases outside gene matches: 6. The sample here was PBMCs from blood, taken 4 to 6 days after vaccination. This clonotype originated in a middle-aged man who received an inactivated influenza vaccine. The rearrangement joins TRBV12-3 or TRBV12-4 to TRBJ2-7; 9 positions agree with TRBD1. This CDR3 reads CASHLGQGSYEQYF. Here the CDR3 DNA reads TGTGCCAGTCACCTGGGACAGGGCTCCTACGAGCAGTACTTC.